The 4 T cell receptor beta chains reported below all come from one sample, sequenced in a study of naive and memory T cell subsets. Four PCR rounds used nested alpha and beta constant region primers plus the SP2 primer. TCRdb used MiXCR to reprocess the 5' RACE reads, holding one entry per CDR3 protein. The sample carries more than 45,000 distinct CDR3 sequences, approximately 7.2% recorded once. The library had UMIs added by 3' ligation of an oligonucleotide to TCR cDNA. All receptors come from a male donor in good health.

With regard to this clonotype: This may come from a read error, since a much larger clone is one base off. The chain joins TRBV29-1 to TRBJ2-3; TRBD1 agrees at 7 bases. Germline CDR1 reads SQVTM; CDR2 reads ANQGSEA. CDR3 size: 13 residues. The CDR3, as DNA: TGCAGAGTTGAAAACAGGGGAATAGATACGCAGTATTTT. Translation: CRVENRGIDTQYF.

The rearrangement links TRBV7-9 to TRBJ1-2, with TRBD1 matching 7 bases. The germline V gene encodes CDR1 SEHNR and CDR2 FQNEAQ (reference sequence). J lost 7 bases, V lost 3 bases, and 5 bases had no gene match. CDR3 length: 13 amino acids. CDR3: CASSLGQLIGYTF. The CDR3 DNA sequence: TGTGCCAGCAGCTTGGGACAGTTAATTGGCTACACCTTC.

In this sample, this clonotype turned up many times. J is TRBJ1-1 and V is TRBV7-9, with a tentative D call TRBD1 (5 bases). Per germline, CDR1 SEHNR and CDR2 FQNEAQ (reference sequence). CDR3 length: 12 residues. Trimming shortened V by 8 bases and J by 7 bases, and 14 bases separated the two germline ends. The CDR3 is CASARGSNEAFF. CDR3 in DNA: TGTGCCAGCGCGCGGGGGAGTAATGAAGCTTTCTTT.

This clonotype has more than one count but fewer than ten. The chain joins TRBV24-1 to TRBJ2-3; D gene uncertain. CDR3 length: 13 residues. Germline loops: CDR1 KGHDR, CDR2 SFDVKD. Trimming removed 4 bases from V and 6 bases from J, with 10 bases in between. The CDR3, as DNA: TGTGCCACCAGTGACCCATTTTGGGATACGCAGTATTTT. Translated: CATSDPFWDTQYF.